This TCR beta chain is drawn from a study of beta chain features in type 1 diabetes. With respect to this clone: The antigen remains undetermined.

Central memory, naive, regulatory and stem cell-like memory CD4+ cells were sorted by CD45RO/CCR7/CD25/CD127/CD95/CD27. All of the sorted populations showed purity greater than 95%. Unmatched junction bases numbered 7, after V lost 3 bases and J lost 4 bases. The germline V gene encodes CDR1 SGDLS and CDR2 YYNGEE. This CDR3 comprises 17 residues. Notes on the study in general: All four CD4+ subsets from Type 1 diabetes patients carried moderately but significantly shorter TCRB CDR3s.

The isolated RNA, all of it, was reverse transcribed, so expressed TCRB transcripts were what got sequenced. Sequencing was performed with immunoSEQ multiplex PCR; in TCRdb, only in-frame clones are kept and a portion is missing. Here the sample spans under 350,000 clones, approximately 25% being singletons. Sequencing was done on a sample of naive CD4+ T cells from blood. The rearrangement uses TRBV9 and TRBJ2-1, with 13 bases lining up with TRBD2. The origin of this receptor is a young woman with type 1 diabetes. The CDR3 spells CASSATSGRAQYNEQFF. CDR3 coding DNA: TGTGCCAGCAGCGCCACTAGCGGGAGGGCTCAATACAATGAGCAGTTCTTC.